These T cell receptor beta chains were read from a single sample in a study of shared clonotypes between healthy human individuals. The method was immunoSEQ multiplex PCR; TCRdb's version includes in-frame clones alone and lacks a portion of them. The sample lists roughly 760,000 clones, roughly 70% occurring once. Specimen: memory CD4+ T cells sorted from blood. The source is a woman in her twenties or thirties in good health. Each CDR3 is given with its conserved first and last residue. Each record gives: clone size, D gene, V gene, J gene, CDR3 protein, CDR3 DNA. D genes are given only for firm matches. Part of the rows lack a size; the others show once, few, many or a class for expanded clones.

>.|TRBD2|TRBV9|TRBJ2-1
CASSRRTSGRAGEQFF
TGTGCCAGCAGCCGAAGGACTAGCGGGAGGGCCGGTGAGCAGTTCTTC
>few|.|TRBV20-1|TRBJ1-1
CSASLQFNPFF
TGCAGTGCTAGTTTACAGTTTAACCCTTTCTTT
>few|.|TRBV18|TRBJ1-5
CASSRANNQPQHF
TGTGCCAGCTCCCGAGCGAACAATCAGCCCCAGCATTTT
>.|.|TRBV25-1|TRBJ2-3
CASSENLLTDTQYF
TGTGCCAGCAGTGAGAATCTTCTTACAGATACGCAGTATTTT
>.|.|TRBV10-1|TRBJ2-2
CASSDPANTGELFF
TGCGCCAGCAGTGACCCCGCGAACACCGGGGAGCTGTTTTTT
>.|TRBD1|TRBV25-1|TRBJ2-1
CASSGIQGPFPEQFF
TGTGCCAGCAGTGGAATACAGGGGCCCTTTCCTGAGCAGTTCTTC
>.|.|TRBV4-1|TRBJ1-3
CASSSGRDFENTIYF
TGCGCCAGCAGCTCCGGTAGGGATTTTGAAAACACCATATATTTT
>.|.|TRBV6-6|TRBJ2-5
CASNGPAQETQYF
TGTGCCAGCAACGGACCGGCCCAAGAGACCCAGTACTTC
>.|.|TRBV13|TRBJ2-3
CASSFSSTDTQYF
TGTGCCAGCAGCTTCTCCAGCACAGATACGCAGTATTTT
>.|.|TRBV6-6|TRBJ1-1
CATGEPGLGSNTEAFF
TGTGCCACAGGAGAGCCCGGACTGGGATCGAACACTGAAGCTTTCTTT